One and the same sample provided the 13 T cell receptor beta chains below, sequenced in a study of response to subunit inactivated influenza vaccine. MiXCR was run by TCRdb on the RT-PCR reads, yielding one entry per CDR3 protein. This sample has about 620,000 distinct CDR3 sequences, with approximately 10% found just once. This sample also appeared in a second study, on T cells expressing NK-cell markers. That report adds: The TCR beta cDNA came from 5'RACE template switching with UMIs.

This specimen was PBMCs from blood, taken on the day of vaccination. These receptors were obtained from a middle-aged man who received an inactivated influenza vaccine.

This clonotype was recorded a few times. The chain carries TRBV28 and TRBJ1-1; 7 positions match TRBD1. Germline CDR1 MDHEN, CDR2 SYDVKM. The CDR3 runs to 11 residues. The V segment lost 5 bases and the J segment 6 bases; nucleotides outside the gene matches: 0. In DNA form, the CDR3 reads TGTGCCAGCAGTACAGGGGCTGAAGCTTTCTTT. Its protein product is CASSTGAEAFF.

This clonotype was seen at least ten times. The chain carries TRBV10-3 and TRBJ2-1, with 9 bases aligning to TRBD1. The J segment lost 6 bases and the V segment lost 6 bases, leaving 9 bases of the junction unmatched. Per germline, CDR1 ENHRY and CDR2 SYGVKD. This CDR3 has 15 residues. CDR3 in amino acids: CAIRGDRDPSNEQFF. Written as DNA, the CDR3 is TGTGCCATCAGGGGGGACAGGGACCCCAGCAATGAGCAGTTCTTC.

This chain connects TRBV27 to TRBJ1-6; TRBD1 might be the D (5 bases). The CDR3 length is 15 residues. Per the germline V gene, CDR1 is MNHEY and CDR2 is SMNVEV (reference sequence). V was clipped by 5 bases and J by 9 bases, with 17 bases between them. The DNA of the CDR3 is TGTGCCAGCAGTCCCAGGGAGGCCAGAGGTTCACCCCTCCACTTT. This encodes CASSPREARGSPLHF.

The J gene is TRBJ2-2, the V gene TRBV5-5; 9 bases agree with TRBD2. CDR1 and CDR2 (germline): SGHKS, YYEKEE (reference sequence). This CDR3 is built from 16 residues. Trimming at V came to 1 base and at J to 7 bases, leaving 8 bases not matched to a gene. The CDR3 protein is CASSLSGGRAGGELFF. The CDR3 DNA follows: TGTGCCAGCAGCTTGAGCGGCGGGAGGGCCGGCGGGGAGCTGTTTTTT.

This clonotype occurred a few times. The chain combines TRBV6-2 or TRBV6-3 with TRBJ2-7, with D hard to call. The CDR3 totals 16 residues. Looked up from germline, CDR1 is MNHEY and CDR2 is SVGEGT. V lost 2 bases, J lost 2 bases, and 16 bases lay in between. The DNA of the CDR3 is TGTGCCAGCAGTTACACCCGCCCCGACTTTGCCTACGAGCAGTACTTC. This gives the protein CASSYTRPDFAYEQYF.

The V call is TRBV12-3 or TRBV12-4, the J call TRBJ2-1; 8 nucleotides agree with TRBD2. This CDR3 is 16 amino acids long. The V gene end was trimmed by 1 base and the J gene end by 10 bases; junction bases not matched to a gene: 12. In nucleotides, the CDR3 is TGTGCCAGCAGTTTAGGACTAACGGGAGGGCCGGGGGAGCAGTTCTTC. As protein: CASSLGLTGGPGEQFF.

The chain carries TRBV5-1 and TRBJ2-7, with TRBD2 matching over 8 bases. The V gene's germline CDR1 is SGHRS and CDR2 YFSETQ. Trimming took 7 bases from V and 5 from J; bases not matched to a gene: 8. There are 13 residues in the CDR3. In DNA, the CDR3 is TGCGCCAGCTCACACGGGGGGGTCGACGAGCAGTACTTC. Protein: CASSHGGVDEQYF. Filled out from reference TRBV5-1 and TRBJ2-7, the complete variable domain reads KAGVTQTPRYLIKTRGQQVTLSCSPISGHRSVSWYQQTPGQGLQFLFEYFSETQRNKGNFPGRFSGRQFSNSRSEMNVSTLELGDSALYLCASSHGGVDEQYFGPGTRLTVT.

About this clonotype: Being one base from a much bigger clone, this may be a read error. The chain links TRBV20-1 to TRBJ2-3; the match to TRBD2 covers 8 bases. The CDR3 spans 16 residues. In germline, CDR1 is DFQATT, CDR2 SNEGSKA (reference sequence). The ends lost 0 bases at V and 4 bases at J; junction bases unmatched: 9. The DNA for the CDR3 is TGCAGTGCTAGAGATCTACAAGCGGGAGTCGCAGATACGCAGTATTTT. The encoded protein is CSARDLQAGVADTQYF.

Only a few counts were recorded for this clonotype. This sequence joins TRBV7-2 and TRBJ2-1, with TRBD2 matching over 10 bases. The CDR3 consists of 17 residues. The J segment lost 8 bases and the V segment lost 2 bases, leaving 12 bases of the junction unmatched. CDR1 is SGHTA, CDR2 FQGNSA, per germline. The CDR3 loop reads CASSLTPGTSAPHEQFF. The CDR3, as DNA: TGTGCCAGCAGCTTAACCCCCGGGACTAGCGCCCCTCATGAGCAGTTCTTC.

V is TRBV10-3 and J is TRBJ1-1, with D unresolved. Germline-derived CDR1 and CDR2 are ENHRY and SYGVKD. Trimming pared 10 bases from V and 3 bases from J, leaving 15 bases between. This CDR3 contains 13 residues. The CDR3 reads CATRTAKDTEAFF. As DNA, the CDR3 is TGTGCCACCCGGACGGCAAAGGACACTGAAGCTTTCTTT.

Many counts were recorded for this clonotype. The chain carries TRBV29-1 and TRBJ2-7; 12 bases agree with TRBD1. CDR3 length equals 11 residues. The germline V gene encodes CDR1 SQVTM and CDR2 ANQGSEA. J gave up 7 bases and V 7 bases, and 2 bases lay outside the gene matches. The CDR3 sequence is CSGGQGAEQYF. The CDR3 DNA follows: TGCAGCGGGGGACAGGGGGCTGAGCAGTACTTC.

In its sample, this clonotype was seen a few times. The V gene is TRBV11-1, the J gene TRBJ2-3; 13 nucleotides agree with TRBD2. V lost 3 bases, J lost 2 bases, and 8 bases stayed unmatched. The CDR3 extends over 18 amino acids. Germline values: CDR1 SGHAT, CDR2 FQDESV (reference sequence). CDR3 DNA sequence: TGTGCCAGCAGCTTTACAACTAGCGGGAGGGCCTCCACAGATACGCAGTATTTT. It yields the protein CASSFTTSGRASTDTQYF.

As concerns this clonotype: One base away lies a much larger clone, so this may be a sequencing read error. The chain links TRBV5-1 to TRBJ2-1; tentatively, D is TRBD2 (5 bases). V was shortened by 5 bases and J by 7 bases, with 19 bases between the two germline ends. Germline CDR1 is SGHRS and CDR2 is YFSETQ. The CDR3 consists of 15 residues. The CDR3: CASSLSGWPRNEQFF. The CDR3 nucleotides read TGCGCCAGCAGTCTTTCGGGGTGGCCAAGGAATGAGCAGTTCTTC.